This T cell receptor (beta chain) originates from a study of blood T cell repertoires in COVID-19. Whole-study context: Sources were T cells, B-cell-depleted T cells, or PBMCs; the material itself was cDNA or gDNA.

This clone was recorded once. V shed 3 bases and J 5 bases; nucleotides not matched to a gene: 3. Germline assignment: CDR1 PRHDT and CDR2 FYEKMQ (reference sequence). CDR3 length: 14 amino acids. The authors' processing: Estimated nucleated cell counts came from reference gene primer amplification. Clones were read by immunoSEQ multiplex PCR, and TCRdb kept only the in-frame ones, dropping some. V and J calls and clone size come straight from that table; D and trimming were deduced from the DNA. Here the sample spans 50,000 to 60,000 clones, over 75% being singletons. Sequences were obtained from peripheral blood. This clonotype originated in a man between 65 and 79 years old with active COVID-19. V gene TRBV13 combines with J gene TRBJ1-4; 7 bases are a match to TRBD1. The CDR3 coding sequence is TGTGCCAGCAGCTTGGGACAGCCGAATGAAAAACTGTTTTTT. Translation gives CASSLGQPNEKLFF.